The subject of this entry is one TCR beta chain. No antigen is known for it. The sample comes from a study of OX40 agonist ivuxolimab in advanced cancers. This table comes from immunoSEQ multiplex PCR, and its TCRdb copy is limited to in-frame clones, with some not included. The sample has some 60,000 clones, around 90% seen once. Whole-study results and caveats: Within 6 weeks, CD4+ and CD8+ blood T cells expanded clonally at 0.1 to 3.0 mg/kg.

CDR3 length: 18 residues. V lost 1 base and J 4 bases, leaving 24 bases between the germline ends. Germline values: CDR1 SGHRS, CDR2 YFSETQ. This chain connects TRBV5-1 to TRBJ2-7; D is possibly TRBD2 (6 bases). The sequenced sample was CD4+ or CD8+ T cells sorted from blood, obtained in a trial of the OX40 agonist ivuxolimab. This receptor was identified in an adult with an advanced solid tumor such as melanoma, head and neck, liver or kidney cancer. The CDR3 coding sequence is TGCGCCAGCAGCTTGCCCCAATTCCCGGGACTTAATGTTTACGAGCAGTACTTC. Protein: CASSLPQFPGLNVYEQYF.